One and the same sample provided the 30 T cell receptor beta chains below, sequenced in a study of cytomegalovirus exposure and HLA in healthy donors. Researchers ran the PCR with 60 Vbeta and 13 Jbeta primers. Sequencing used immunoSEQ multiplex PCR; TCRdb keeps in-frame clones, though not all of them. The table records about 150,000 clones, 77% of them present only once. Sequenced material: PBMCs. All receptors come from a young man in good health and CMV-seronegative.

The chain employs TRBV30 and TRBJ2-7; 8 bases fit TRBD2. With 1 base clipped from V and 4 bases from J, the junction kept 6 bases outside the gene matches. This CDR3 contains 14 residues. CDR1 is GTSNPN, CDR2 SVGIG, per germline (reference sequence). For the CDR3, the DNA is TGTGCCTGGAGTGGCCGGGAGGGCCGGTACGAGCAGTACTTC. Protein: CAWSGREGRYEQYF. The full variable domain, in which reference TRBV30 and TRBJ2-7 provide the parts outside the CDR3, is SQTIHQWPATLVQPVGSPLSLECTVEGTSNPNLYWYRQAAGRGLQLLFYSVGIGQISSEVPQNLSASRPQDRQFILSSKKLLLSDSGFYLCAWSGREGRYEQYFGPGTRLTVT.

This chain links TRBV27 with TRBJ1-3, with 9 bases that match TRBD1. J lost 4 bases, V lost 7 bases, and 17 bases had no gene match. The CDR3 length is 18 residues. CDR1 and CDR2 (germline): MNHEY, SMNVEV (reference sequence). The DNA for the CDR3 is TGTGCCAGCACCCCGACCGGGACAGGGCCATTTCTAGGAAACACCATATATTTT. Its protein is CASTPTGTGPFLGNTIYF.

The chain uses TRBV28 and TRBJ2-2; D perhaps matches TRBD1 (6 bases). The CDR3 is 15 amino acids. CDR1 MDHEN and CDR2 SYDVKM come from the germline V gene. Trimming shortened V by 3 bases and J by 4 bases, and 12 bases separated the two germline ends. CDR3 loop: CASSFQGIGTGELFF. DNA of the CDR3: TGTGCCAGCAGTTTCCAGGGGATAGGCACCGGGGAGCTGTTTTTT.

This clone has only a few counts. This sequence joins TRBV19 and TRBJ1-1; TRBD1 aligns across 7 bases. Germline-derived CDR1 and CDR2 are LNHDA and SQIVND (reference sequence). V was pared by 6 bases and J by 4 bases, with 8 bases of the junction left unmatched. This CDR3 comprises 14 residues. The CDR3 sequence is CASSTGEVSTEAFF. The DNA of the CDR3 is TGTGCCAGTAGCACAGGGGAGGTGAGCACTGAAGCTTTCTTT.

This sequence joins TRBV5-1 and TRBJ2-5, with 9 bases aligning to TRBD1. The CDR3 runs 14 residues. V lost 0 bases, J lost 4 bases, and 1 base stayed unmatched. Germline CDR1 SGHRS, CDR2 YFSETQ. CDR3 sequence reads: CASSLGQGGETQYF. The CDR3 DNA follows: TGCGCCAGCAGCTTGGGACAGGGGGGAGAGACCCAGTACTTC.

The chain employs TRBV12-5 and TRBJ1-5, with D possibly being TRBD1 (6 bases). The CDR3 runs 18 residues. Germline assignment: CDR1 LGHNT and CDR2 FRNRAP. V was shortened by 2 bases and J by 2 bases, with 19 bases between the two germline ends. Here the CDR3 DNA reads TGTGCTAGTGGTTTGTTCTCTACACAGGGAGTGGGCAATCAGCCCCAGCATTTT. Protein: CASGLFSTQGVGNQPQHF.

This sequence joins TRBV5-5 and TRBJ1-5; the D gene is possibly TRBD1 (6 bases). Per germline, CDR1 SGHKS and CDR2 YYEKEE (reference sequence). Trimming stripped 4 bases from V and 6 bases from J, with 17 bases between. The CDR3 extends over 15 amino acids. The CDR3 protein is CASSIGLDSGQPQHF. The CDR3 DNA sequence: TGTGCCAGCAGCATTGGTTTGGACAGTGGTCAGCCCCAGCATTTT.

This chain uses TRBV7-9 with TRBJ2-7; 13 bases match TRBD2. V lost 5 bases, J lost 2 bases, and 3 bases stayed unmatched. Germline V gene sequence: CDR1 SEHNR, CDR2 FQNEAQ (reference sequence). This CDR3 contains 15 residues. In DNA, the CDR3 is TGTGCCAGCAGCCATACTAGCGGGAGGGCCTACGAGCAGTACTTC. Its translation is CASSHTSGRAYEQYF.

This clone was found a few times. V and J are TRBV7-9 and TRBJ2-7; D not resolved. Germline V gene sequence: CDR1 SEHNR, CDR2 FQNEAQ (reference sequence). The CDR3 sequence is 14 residues long. V lost 3 bases and J lost 0, with 9 bases in between. The CDR3 region has the DNA TGTGCCAGCAGCTTGATTGCAGGCTCCTACGAGCAGTACTTC. This encodes CASSLIAGSYEQYF.

The genes are TRBV7-9 and TRBJ2-1, with unresolved D. The V gene's germline CDR1 is SEHNR and CDR2 FQNEAQ (reference sequence). The CDR3 spans 13 residues. V shed 1 base and J shed 6 bases, with 7 bases lying between them. The CDR3 region is CASSLVRSNEQFF. The CDR3 nucleotides read TGTGCCAGCAGCTTAGTGAGAAGCAATGAGCAGTTCTTC.

The sample holds one count of this clone. This chain links TRBV27 with TRBJ2-3, with no clear D. Trimming removed 3 bases from V and 2 bases from J, with 9 bases in between. The germline gives CDR1 MNHEY, CDR2 SMNVEV (reference sequence). The CDR3 runs to 14 residues. CDR3 bases: TGTGCCAGCAGTTTTTGGGCCAACACAGATACGCAGTATTTT. It yields the protein CASSFWANTDTQYF.

The rearrangement uses TRBV15 and TRBJ2-1; 8 nucleotides align to TRBD2. The germline V gene has CDR1 LNHNV and CDR2 YYDKDF (reference sequence). V lost 3 bases, J lost 7 bases, and 8 bases stayed unmatched. The CDR3 length is 15 residues. CDR3 sequence: CATSSRGGLWNEQFF. The CDR3 region has the DNA TGTGCCACCAGCAGCCGGGGGGGCCTCTGGAATGAGCAGTTCTTC. The whole variable domain, remainder taken from reference TRBV15 and TRBJ2-1, is DAMVIQNPRYQVTQFGKPVTLSCSQTLNHNVMYWYQQKSSQAPKLLFHYYDKDFNNEADTPDNFQSRRPNTSFCFLDIRSPGLGDTAMYLCATSSRGGLWNEQFFGPGTRLTVL.

This chain links TRBV6-5 with TRBJ2-7; 9 bases align to TRBD2. This CDR3 region has 16 residues. V dropped 2 bases and J dropped 3; count of bases not matched to a gene: 8. Germline CDR1 reads MNHEY; CDR2 reads SVGAGI. CDR3 nucleotides: TGTGCCAGCAGTTACCCCTCGGCTAGCGGGAACTACGAGCAGTACTTC. Translating it yields CASSYPSASGNYEQYF.

V and J are TRBV27 and TRBJ1-1; TRBD1 aligns across 10 bases. V lost 7 bases to trimming and J lost 3 bases; unmatched junction nucleotides: 8. Germline V lookup: CDR1 MNHEY, CDR2 SMNVEV (reference sequence). This CDR3 comprises 15 residues. In nucleotides, the CDR3 is TGTGCCAGCACTCAGACAGGGGGCGCCTACACTGAAGCTTTCTTT. Protein product: CASTQTGGAYTEAFF.

This chain connects TRBV5-4 to TRBJ2-5, with 8 positions matching TRBD1. The CDR3 length is 15 residues. The V and J ends lost 4 bases and 5 bases, in that order; junction bases with no gene match: 10. Germline V gene data show CDR1 as SGHNT and CDR2 as YYREEE (reference sequence). The CDR3 protein is CASSPTATGGETQYF. CDR3 nucleotide sequence: TGTGCCAGCAGCCCCACGGCCACAGGGGGGGAGACCCAGTACTTC.

This clone appeared a few times. This CDR3 is CASTRERGTDTQYF. The DNA for the CDR3 is TGTGCCAGCACTCGGGAGAGGGGCACAGATACGCAGTATTTT. The chain has TRBV2 and TRBJ2-3; tentatively, D is TRBD2 (6 bases). V gave up 7 bases and J gave up 1 base, with 12 bases separating them. CDR1 and CDR2 (germline): SNHLY, FYNNEI. The CDR3 is 14 amino acids.

In regard to this clone: One end of the junction varies from germline; a read error may be responsible. The sample carries other DNA sequences with the same CDR3. The V and J genes are TRBV14 and TRBJ2-1, with 10 bases that match TRBD2. Germline-derived CDR1 and CDR2 are SGHDN and FVKESK. The CDR3 covers 16 residues. Here the CDR3 reads CASSQGSGRFENEQFF. The CDR3 nucleotides read TGTGCCAGTAGCCAAGGTAGCGGGAGGTTTGAGAATGAGCAGTTCTTC. Complete variable domain (other parts from reference TRBV14 and TRBJ2-1): EAGVTQFPSHSVIEKGQTVTLRCDPISGHDNLYWYRRVMGKEIKFLLHFVKESKQDESGMPNNRFLAERTGGTYSTLKVQPAELEDSGVYFCASSQGSGRFENEQFFGPGTRLTVL.

The CDR3 bases are TGTGCCAGCTCACCACTGCCGTTGACTAGCGCCTACGAGCAGTACTTC. It translates to CASSPLPLTSAYEQYF. The J gene is TRBJ2-7, the V gene TRBV18; 8 bases are shared with TRBD2. The CDR3 has 16 residues. Losses at the gene ends were 1 base for V and 2 bases for J; bases not matched to a gene: 7. CDR1 and CDR2 (germline): KGHSH, LQKENI.

The chain links TRBV18 to TRBJ1-1; 8 nucleotides align to TRBD1. V gave up 0 bases and J gave up 4 bases; unmatched junction bases: 4. This CDR3 comprises 15 residues. Germline V gene data show CDR1 as KGHSH and CDR2 as LQKENI. The CDR3, as DNA: TGTGCCAGCTCACCACCCGGACAGGGAACCACTGAAGCTTTCTTT. Residues: CASSPPGQGTTEAFF. The full variable domain, with the rest looked up from reference TRBV18 and TRBJ1-1, is NAGVMQNPRHLVRRRGQEARLRCSPMKGHSHVYWYRQLPEEGLKFMVYLQKENIIDESGMPKERFSAEFPKEGPSILRIQQVVRGDSAAYFCASSPPGQGTTEAFFGQGTRLTVV.

The V gene is TRBV11-1, the J gene TRBJ2-3; 8 bases match TRBD1. Per germline, CDR1 SGHAT and CDR2 FQDESV (reference sequence). CDR3 length: 14 residues. Unmatched junction bases numbered 8, after V lost 4 bases and J lost 8 bases. The CDR3 here is CASSYSGGAVTQYF. The CDR3 DNA follows: TGTGCCAGCAGCTACTCAGGGGGCGCCGTTACGCAGTATTTT.

V usage is TRBV11-3 and J usage is TRBJ2-7, with 13 bases matching TRBD2. Germline assignment: CDR1 SGHNT and CDR2 YENEEA. J was trimmed by 6 bases and V by 5 bases; bases with no gene match: 4. The CDR3 sequence is 14 residues long. In DNA form, the CDR3 reads TGTGCCAGCAGCCGGACTAGCGGGAGCGGCGAGCAGTACTTC. It specifies CASSRTSGSGEQYF.

The genes are TRBV11-2 and TRBJ2-5; 7 positions match TRBD1. The CDR3 has 13 amino acids. CDR1 and CDR2 (germline): SGHAT, FQNNGV. The ends lost 6 bases at V and 5 bases at J; junction bases unmatched: 6. This CDR3 is CASRLTGEETQYF. CDR3 nucleotide sequence: TGTGCCAGCAGATTAACAGGGGAGGAGACCCAGTACTTC. Full variable domain (remainder filled in from reference TRBV11-2 and TRBJ2-5): EAGVAQSPRYKIIEKRQSVAFWCNPISGHATLYWYQQILGQGPKLLIQFQNNGVVDDSQLPKDRFSAERLKGVDSTLKIQPAKLEDSAVYLCASRLTGEETQYFGPGTRLLVL.

V and J are TRBV10-1 and TRBJ2-7, with 7 bases matching TRBD2. Germline values: CDR1 WNHNN, CDR2 SYGVQD (reference sequence). With V trimmed by 7 bases and J by 5 bases, 8 bases remained unmatched. The CDR3 runs to 13 residues. The chain's CDR3 is CASMSGDDDEQYF. CDR3 nucleotides: TGCGCCAGCATGAGCGGGGACGACGACGAGCAGTACTTC.

The chain links TRBV7-2 to TRBJ2-1; 8 bases fit TRBD2. Germline V gene data show CDR1 as SGHTA and CDR2 as FQGNSA. V lost 1 base, J lost 14 bases, and 16 bases stayed unmatched. This CDR3 contains 16 residues. CDR3 DNA: TGTGCCAGCAGCTTAGGGGGGGGTTTTGGCGGGAGGAGAGAGTTCTTC. This translates into CASSLGGGFGGRREFF.

This chain connects TRBV6-1 to TRBJ1-1, with TRBD1 identical over 9 bases. Germline CDR1 is MNHNS and CDR2 is SASEGT. Losses at the gene ends were 6 bases for V and 3 bases for J; bases not matched to a gene: 8. This CDR3 contains 15 residues. This CDR3 is CASSQQGAVDTEAFF. In DNA form, the CDR3 reads TGTGCCAGCAGCCAACAGGGGGCGGTGGACACTGAAGCTTTCTTT.

The gene calls are TRBV6-1 and TRBJ2-7; no definite D call. This CDR3 is built from 15 residues. V was pared by 4 bases and J by 2 bases, with 15 bases between. CDR1 MNHNS and CDR2 SASEGT come from the germline V gene. CDR3 sequence (DNA): TGTGCCAGCAGTGTTTCAGACTTAAAAACCTACGAGCAGTACTTC. It encodes CASSVSDLKTYEQYF.

The chain combines TRBV7-2 with TRBJ2-7, with 7 bases matching TRBD1. The germline CDR1 and CDR2 sequences are SGHTA and FQGNSA. This CDR3 contains 18 residues. V lost 5 bases, J lost 0 bases, and 16 bases stayed unmatched. Here the CDR3 reads CASSKTSVRQGYSYEQYF. The CDR3 bases are TGTGCCAGCAGCAAAACCTCGGTTAGACAGGGCTACTCCTACGAGCAGTACTTC.

Only one count was recorded for this clone. The chain employs TRBV2 and TRBJ1-2; 10 bases line up with TRBD1. This CDR3 has 16 residues. Germline lookup yields CDR1 SNHLY and CDR2 FYNNEI. J was trimmed by 4 bases and V by 1 base; bases with no gene match: 6. The CDR3 region has the DNA TGTGCCAGCAGTGAAGTGCGGACAGGGGGAACCTATGGCTACACCTTC. This sequence encodes CASSEVRTGGTYGYTF.

J is TRBJ2-2 and V is TRBV7-9; no clear D gene. The CDR3 length is 13 residues. Trimming cost V 4 bases and J 6 bases, with 9 bases left between them. The germline V gene has CDR1 SEHNR and CDR2 FQNEAQ (reference sequence). CDR3 residues: CASSYLTSGELFF. The CDR3, as DNA: TGTGCCAGCAGCTACCTTACTTCCGGGGAGCTGTTTTTT.

This chain connects TRBV6-5 to TRBJ2-7, with 9 bases fitting TRBD1. Per the germline V gene, CDR1 is MNHEY and CDR2 is SVGAGI. V trimming: 6 bases; J trimming: 1 base; junction bases outside the gene matches: 4. This CDR3 is built from 14 residues. The CDR3 spells CASRTGGQSYEQYF. The CDR3 DNA reads as TGTGCCAGCAGGACAGGGGGACAATCCTACGAGCAGTACTTC.